Shown below are 5 T cell receptor beta chains from a single sample sequenced in a study of shared clonotypes between healthy human individuals. Sequenced by immunoSEQ multiplex PCR; TCRdb stores in-frame clones only, minus some. The data show roughly 1,500,000 clones, 95% to 99% seen once. Specimen: naive CD4+ T cells sorted from blood. Indicated subset: CD45RA+ positively selected. These receptors were obtained from a young man in good health.

CDR3 nucleotide sequence: TGCGCCAGCAGTGTTACCAGGGAGGGTGGCTACACCTTC. The encoded protein is CASSVTREGGYTF. The chain joins TRBV10-1 to TRBJ1-2; a possible D gene is TRBD1 (5 bases). V gave up 4 bases and J gave up 7 bases, with 13 bases separating them. The germline V gene encodes CDR1 WNHNN and CDR2 SYGVQD (reference sequence). The CDR3 runs to 13 residues.

This clone was recorded once. V usage is TRBV29-1 and J usage is TRBJ1-5; D is unresolved. V gave up 4 bases and J gave up 4 bases, with 8 bases separating them. The length of the CDR3 is 12 residues. Per the germline V gene, CDR1 is SQVTM and CDR2 is ANQGSEA. CDR3 loop: CSVAQRNQPQHF. CDR3 nucleotides: TGCAGCGTTGCACAGAGGAATCAGCCCCAGCATTTT.

The V and J genes are TRBV25-1 and TRBJ2-7, with D possibly matching TRBD2 (5 bases). Deletions cut 6 bases from V and 4 bases from J, with 13 bases between. CDR1 MGHDK and CDR2 SYGVNS come from the germline V gene. The CDR3 sequence is 13 residues long. The CDR3 region has the DNA TGTGCCAGCAGCCCCGGGGTGGGGTACGAGCAGTACTTC. It is translated as CASSPGVGYEQYF.

J is TRBJ2-7 and V is TRBV9; D is perhaps TRBD1 or TRBD2 (5 bases each). There are 16 residues in the CDR3. Between the trimmed V and J ends, which lost 3 bases and 3 bases, there was a span of 19 bases. Looked up from germline, CDR1 is SGDLS and CDR2 is YYNGEE. CDR3 sequence: CASSAGEYRRGYEQYF. The CDR3 bases are TGTGCCAGCAGCGCCGGGGAATACAGGCGAGGCTACGAGCAGTACTTC.

The rearrangement links TRBV15 to TRBJ2-5, with unresolved D. The germline V and J ends were trimmed by 5 bases and 3 bases, with 16 bases remaining between them. Germline V CDR1 and CDR2: LNHNV, YYDKDF (reference sequence). The CDR3 loop spans 15 amino acids. CDR3 protein: CATSPLSLGKETQYF. The CDR3, as DNA: TGTGCCACCAGCCCTCTGAGTCTGGGAAAAGAGACCCAGTACTTC.